Presented here are 23 T cell receptor beta chains from one specimen sequenced in a study of blood T cell repertoires in COVID-19. Produced via immunoSEQ multiplex PCR; TCRdb's table is partial and in-frame only. This table holds approximately 210,000 clones, about nine tenths found once. The sequenced sample was peripheral blood. The receptors originated from a man aged 50 to 60 with COVID-19, enrolled during active disease.

The chain has TRBV7-2 and TRBJ1-2, with 7 bases that match TRBD1. The CDR3 sequence is 16 residues long. V dropped 5 bases and J dropped 2; count of bases not matched to a gene: 11. CDR1 SGHTA and CDR2 FQGNSA come from the germline V gene. The CDR3 coding sequence is TGTGCCAGCAGCCCAACGGGACAGCTGCACAACTATGGCTACACCTTC. Encoded protein: CASSPTGQLHNYGYTF.

This chain joins TRBV6-2 or TRBV6-3 and TRBJ1-2; a weak D match, TRBD1 (6 bases). The CDR3 contains 16 residues. Germline V lookup: CDR1 MNHEY, CDR2 SVGEGT. The V and J ends lost 0 bases and 1 base respectively, with 12 bases between them. CDR3 sequence: CASSYSTVQGNYGYTF. The CDR3, as DNA: TGTGCCAGCAGTTACTCGACTGTACAGGGTAACTATGGCTACACCTTC.

This chain uses TRBV5-4 with TRBJ2-1, with 10 bases identical to TRBD1. V shed 4 bases, J shed 5 bases, and the junction held 12 bases outside the gene matches. The germline gives CDR1 SGHNT, CDR2 YYREEE (reference sequence). This CDR3 is 17 amino acids long. The chain's CDR3 is CASSTGTGEALHNEQFF. The CDR3 DNA follows: TGTGCCAGCAGCACCGGGACAGGGGAGGCCCTCCACAATGAGCAGTTCTTC. Together with reference TRBV5-4 and TRBJ2-1, the CDR3 gives the full variable domain: ETGVTQSPTHLIKTRGQQVTLRCSSQSGHNTVSWYQQALGQGPQFIFQYYREEENGRGNFPPRFSGLQFPNYSSELNVNALELDDSALYLCASSTGTGEALHNEQFFGPGTRLTVL.

This clone was counted once. The chain joins TRBV30 to TRBJ1-2; 7 bases fit TRBD1. This CDR3 has 14 residues. Germline lookup yields CDR1 GTSNPN and CDR2 SVGIG (reference sequence). With 4 bases clipped from V and 2 bases from J, the junction kept 7 bases outside the gene matches. Here the CDR3 reads CAWTPTGRNYGYTF. The CDR3 DNA follows: TGTGCCTGGACCCCGACAGGGAGGAACTATGGCTACACCTTC.

The chain links TRBV2 to TRBJ2-2; 9 bases line up with TRBD2. Germline CDR1 reads SNHLY; CDR2 reads FYNNEI. CDR3 length: 15 amino acids. The V and J ends lost 7 bases and 5 bases, in that order; junction bases with no gene match: 8. The CDR3 DNA reads TGTGCCAGCACGATAGCGGGAGTAGGGACCGGGGAGCTGTTTTTT. Translating it yields CASTIAGVGTGELFF.

The table lists this clone with a count of one. The chain carries TRBV2 and TRBJ1-5; D ambiguous. The CDR3 runs to 17 residues. Germline CDR1 SNHLY, CDR2 FYNNEI. Deletions cut 6 bases from V and 0 bases from J, with 18 bases between. In DNA form, the CDR3 reads TGTGCCAGCAGCCGGACTGGCTGGGGAATTAGCAATCAGCCCCAGCATTTT. Protein product: CASSRTGWGISNQPQHF. Filled out from reference TRBV2 and TRBJ1-5, the complete variable domain reads EPEVTQTPSHQVTQMGQEVILRCVPISNHLYFYWYRQILGQKVEFLVSFYNNEISEKSEIFDDQFSVERPDGSNFTLKIRSTKLEDSAMYFCASSRTGWGISNQPQHFGDGTRLSIL.

This clone was counted once. Other DNA sequences in this sample translate to the same CDR3. The chain couples TRBV6-5 to TRBJ1-1; no clear D gene. Per the germline V gene, CDR1 is MNHEY and CDR2 is SVGAGI. Trimming removed 0 bases at V and 1 base at J, with 6 bases between. The CDR3 runs 14 residues. CDR3 nucleotides: TGTGCCAGCAGTTACTCGGGCAGGAACACTGAAGCTTTCTTT. This gives the protein CASSYSGRNTEAFF.

J is TRBJ2-1 and V is TRBV28; D unresolved. Germline values: CDR1 MDHEN, CDR2 SYDVKM. This CDR3 contains 15 residues. Trimming shortened V by 2 bases and J by 7 bases, and 15 bases separated the two germline ends. The CDR3: CASSLKPPHPNEQFF. CDR3 coding DNA: TGTGCCAGCAGTTTAAAGCCGCCCCACCCTAATGAGCAGTTCTTC.

The chain is built from TRBV21-1 and TRBJ2-3; TRBD2, the table's D call, lacks a check against the DNA. TRBV21-1 is a documented pseudogene. There are 16 residues in the CDR3. CDR3 coding DNA: TGTGCCACCCACGGGGGGGGGTCGCTCCAACCAGATACGCAGTATTTT. Translated, it gives CATHGGGSLQPDTQYF.

V is TRBV23-1 and J is TRBJ2-4, with 8 bases matching TRBD1. TRBV23-1 is filed as an ORF, its function uncertain. The junction had 17 bases not matched to a gene; V was cut back by 6 bases and J by 1 base. The CDR3 is made up of 19 amino acids. CDR3 bases: TGCGCCAGCAGCGGGCCCGGGACAGGCGAAAAGGGGGCCAAAAACATTCAGTACTTC. Its protein product is CASSGPGTGEKGAKNIQYF.

This clone was observed a few times. This chain joins TRBV27 and TRBJ1-2, with no clear D. Germline CDR1 is MNHEY and CDR2 is SMNVEV (reference sequence). CDR3 length: 14 residues. V was shortened by 6 bases and J by 8 bases, with 19 bases between the two germline ends. The CDR3 reads CASSSGGLLGGYTF. CDR3 bases: TGTGCCAGCAGCTCCGGAGGTCTCCTGGGGGGCTACACCTTC.

The J gene is TRBJ2-3, the V gene TRBV28; 7 bases are shared with TRBD2. The germline V gene has CDR1 MDHEN and CDR2 SYDVKM. The CDR3 contains 15 residues. Trimming removed 2 bases from V and 2 bases from J; junction bases left unmatched: 4. CDR3 in DNA: TGTGCCAGCAGTTTAGGGGGGGTGGACACAGATACGCAGTATTTT. Translation gives CASSLGGVDTDTQYF.

V gene TRBV5-1 combines with J gene TRBJ2-3; possible D gene TRBD2, 6 bases. The CDR3 is 15 amino acids. Looked up from germline, CDR1 is SGHRS and CDR2 is YFSETQ. Trimming stripped 0 bases from V and 0 bases from J, with 8 bases between. CDR3 residues: CASSLDGTSTDTQYF. CDR3 nucleotide sequence: TGCGCCAGCAGCTTGGACGGGACTAGCACAGATACGCAGTATTTT.

The chain joins TRBV28 to TRBJ2-3; D gene ambiguous. The CDR3 loop spans 15 amino acids. V was shortened by 3 bases and J by 3 bases, with 13 bases between the two germline ends. From germline, CDR1 is MDHEN and CDR2 SYDVKM. The CDR3 protein is CASSLNMRKTDTQYF. CDR3 nucleotide sequence: TGTGCCAGCAGTTTGAATATGAGAAAGACAGATACGCAGTATTTT.

This chain's CDR3 is CASSLWDRGGYTF. For the CDR3, the DNA is TGTGCCAGCAGTTTATGGGACAGGGGTGGCTACACCTTC. This chain links TRBV28 with TRBJ1-2; 9 bases align to TRBD1. Germline V gives CDR1 MDHEN, CDR2 SYDVKM. Trimming cost V 0 bases and J 7 bases; bases outside gene matches: 0. This CDR3 is built from 13 residues.

This clone was seen a handful of times. The CDR3 spells CASSTGQGVSYEQYF. CDR3 sequence (DNA): TGCGCCAGCAGCACCGGACAGGGGGTCTCCTACGAGCAGTACTTC. The rearrangement uses TRBV5-1 and TRBJ2-7; 10 nucleotides line up with TRBD1. V dropped 4 bases and J dropped 0; count of bases not matched to a gene: 4. Germline CDR1 reads SGHRS; CDR2 reads YFSETQ. The CDR3 is 15 residues long.

The chain recombines TRBV5-4 with TRBJ2-7; TRBD2 aligns across 7 bases. V gave up 5 bases and J gave up 2 bases; unmatched junction bases: 7. Looked up from germline, CDR1 is SGHNT and CDR2 is YYREEE (reference sequence). The CDR3 consists of 14 residues. CDR3 residues: CASSRRELPYEQYF. The DNA of the CDR3 is TGTGCCAGCAGTCGGCGGGAGTTACCCTACGAGCAGTACTTC. Using reference TRBV5-4 and TRBJ2-7 for the parts outside the CDR3, the full variable domain is ETGVTQSPTHLIKTRGQQVTLRCSSQSGHNTVSWYQQALGQGPQFIFQYYREEENGRGNFPPRFSGLQFPNYSSELNVNALELDDSALYLCASSRRELPYEQYFGPGTRLTVT.

J is TRBJ1-1 and V is TRBV7-2, with TRBD1 matching over 8 bases. Germline assignment: CDR1 SGHTA and CDR2 FQGNSA. The V and J ends lost 4 bases and 2 bases, in that order; junction bases with no gene match: 6. This CDR3 spans 15 amino acids. The CDR3 DNA sequence: TGTGCCAGCAGCTCCCTCCAGGGGGCTAACACTGAAGCTTTCTTT. Translating it yields CASSSLQGANTEAFF.

The rearrangement joins TRBV12-3 or TRBV12-4 to TRBJ2-5, with D unclear. V was clipped by 5 bases and J by 3 bases, with 4 bases between them. The CDR3 runs 11 residues. CDR3: CASSIKETQYF. The CDR3 DNA is TGTGCCAGCAGTATCAAAGAGACCCAGTACTTC.

The chain is built from TRBV5-1 and TRBJ1-4; D gene uncertain. This CDR3 region has 13 residues. V dropped 0 bases and J dropped 7 bases, with 7 bases sitting between them. Germline-derived CDR1 and CDR2 are SGHRS and YFSETQ. The CDR3: CASSLEASEKLFF. CDR3 nucleotide sequence: TGCGCCAGCAGCTTGGAAGCCTCTGAAAAACTGTTTTTT.

In the case of this clone: At the DNA level, this CDR3 is encoded by other sequences in the same sample as well. CDR3 nucleotide sequence: TGTGCCAGCTCACCGGGAGGGAACACTGAAGCTTTCTTT. Its protein is CASSPGGNTEAFF. The chain joins TRBV18 to TRBJ1-1; D remains ambiguous. The CDR3 totals 13 residues. V was trimmed by 3 bases and J by 1 base, leaving 6 bases between them. Germline CDR1 KGHSH, CDR2 LQKENI.

This chain connects TRBV6-5 to TRBJ2-5; TRBD1 is a possible D gene (5 bases). Between the trimmed V and J ends, which lost 0 bases and 2 bases, there was a span of 10 bases. The CDR3 is made up of 15 amino acids. CDR1 and CDR2 (germline): MNHEY, SVGAGI. CDR3 DNA: TGTGCCAGCAGTTACTCGGGGCGGTGGCAAGAGACCCAGTACTTC. Protein product: CASSYSGRWQETQYF.

The chain joins TRBV5-1 to TRBJ1-1; 8 bases align to TRBD1. Germline trimming cut 4 bases from V and 5 bases from J; bases unmatched to any gene: 10. This CDR3 is built from 15 residues. Per germline, CDR1 SGHRS and CDR2 YFSETQ. The CDR3 here is CASSAEAGGITEAFF. The CDR3 DNA reads as TGCGCCAGCAGCGCAGAAGCAGGGGGCATAACTGAAGCTTTCTTT.